The source of this T cell receptor beta chain is a study of T-cell memory formation after mild COVID-19. The CDR3 has 15 residues. CDR1 and CDR2 from the germline V gene are SGHDT and YYEEEE. V was shortened by 3 bases and J by 0 bases, with 10 bases between the two germline ends. Findings and caveats of the study: Clones that contracted from day 15 to 85 had balanced CD4/CD8; later expanders were CD4+ biased. Pre-infection memory already had some responding clones, implying cross-reactive memory joined. CD4+ contracting clones were found mainly in CM and EM, and CD8+ ones in EMRA.

TCRdb processed the 5' RACE reads anew with MiXCR; each CDR3 protein has one entry. This sample yields around 300,000 distinct CDR3 sequences, of which approximately 7.6% are seen a single time; 20% to 25% belongs to the top ten. Notes on this clonotype: Its specificity is not known.

The rearrangement joins TRBV5-6 to TRBJ2-4; D perhaps matches TRBD1 (5 bases). The clonotype originates from a young man who had mild COVID-19 (a few samples of this study predate the infection). Cell type and time point are not known. The sample taken for sequencing was PBMCs or a T cell subset sorted from them (not recorded which). The CDR3, as DNA: TGTGCCAGCAGCTCACAGGAATTAGCCAAAAACATTCAGTACTTC. As protein: CASSSQELAKNIQYF. The full variable domain, in which reference TRBV5-6 and TRBJ2-4 provide the parts outside the CDR3, is DAGVTQSPTHLIKTRGQQVTLRCSPKSGHDTVSWYQQALGQGPQFIFQYYEEEERQRGNFPDRFSGHQFPNYSSELNVNALLLGDSALYLCASSSQELAKNIQYFGAGTRLSVL.